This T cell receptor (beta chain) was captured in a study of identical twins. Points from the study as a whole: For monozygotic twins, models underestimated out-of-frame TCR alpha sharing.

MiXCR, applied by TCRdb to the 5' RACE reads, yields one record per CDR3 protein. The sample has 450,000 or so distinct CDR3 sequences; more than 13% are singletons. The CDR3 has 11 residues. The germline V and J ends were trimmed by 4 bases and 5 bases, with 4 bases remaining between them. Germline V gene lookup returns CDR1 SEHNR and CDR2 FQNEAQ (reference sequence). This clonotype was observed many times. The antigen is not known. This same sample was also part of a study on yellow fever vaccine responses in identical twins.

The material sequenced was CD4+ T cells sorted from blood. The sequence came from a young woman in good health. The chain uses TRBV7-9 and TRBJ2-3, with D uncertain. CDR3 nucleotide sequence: TGTGCCAGCAGCTCGATAGATACGCAGTATTTT. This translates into CASSSIDTQYF.